This note documents a single TCR beta chain sequence. Amplification used 60 V beta primers and 13 J beta primers. Sequencing used immunoSEQ multiplex PCR; TCRdb keeps in-frame clones, though not all of them. The sample yields 70,000 to 95,000 clones, about nine tenths seen once. Looked up from germline, CDR1 is SGHTA and CDR2 is FQGNSA. The CDR3 is made up of 14 amino acids. V was cut by 5 bases and J by 2 bases, with 12 bases left in between. The time point was: after dendritic cell vaccination, including at tumor progression/relapse. The data originate from a study of glioma-infiltrating T cells after dendritic cell vaccination. On the study more broadly: At biweekly intervals, patients got three intradermal dendritic cell vaccine injections.

Source: blood, taken after dendritic cell vaccination. The sequence was obtained from a human donor with glioblastoma. The chain has TRBV7-2 and TRBJ1-1; D is perhaps TRBD1 (5 bases). DNA for the CDR3: TGTGCCAGCAGCCGGGGGTTTCCCAACACTGAAGCTTTCTTT. Amino acid sequence: CASSRGFPNTEAFF.